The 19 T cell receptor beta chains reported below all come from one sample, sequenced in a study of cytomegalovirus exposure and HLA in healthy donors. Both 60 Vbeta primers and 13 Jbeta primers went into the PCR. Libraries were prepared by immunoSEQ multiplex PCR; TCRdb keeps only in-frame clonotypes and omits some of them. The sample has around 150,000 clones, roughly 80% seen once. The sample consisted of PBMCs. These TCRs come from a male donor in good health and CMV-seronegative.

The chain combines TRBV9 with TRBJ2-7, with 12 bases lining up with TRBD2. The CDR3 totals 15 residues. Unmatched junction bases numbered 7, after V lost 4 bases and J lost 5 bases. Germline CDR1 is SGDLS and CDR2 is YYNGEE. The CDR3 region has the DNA TGTGCCAGCAGCCCTTGGACTAGCGGGATTAACGAGCAGTACTTC. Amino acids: CASSPWTSGINEQYF.

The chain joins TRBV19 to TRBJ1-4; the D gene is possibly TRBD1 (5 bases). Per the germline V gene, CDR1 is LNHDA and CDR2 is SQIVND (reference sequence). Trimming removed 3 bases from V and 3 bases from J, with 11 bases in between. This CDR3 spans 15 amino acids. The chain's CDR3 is CASSISGYSNEKLFF. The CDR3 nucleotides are TGTGCCAGTAGTATTTCAGGGTATTCTAATGAAAAACTGTTTTTT.

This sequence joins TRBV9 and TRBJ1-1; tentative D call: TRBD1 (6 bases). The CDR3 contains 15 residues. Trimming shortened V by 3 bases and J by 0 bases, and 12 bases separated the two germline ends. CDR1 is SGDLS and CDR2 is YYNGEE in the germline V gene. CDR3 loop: CASSARTDMNTEAFF. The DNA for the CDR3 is TGTGCCAGCAGCGCCAGGACAGACATGAACACTGAAGCTTTCTTT.

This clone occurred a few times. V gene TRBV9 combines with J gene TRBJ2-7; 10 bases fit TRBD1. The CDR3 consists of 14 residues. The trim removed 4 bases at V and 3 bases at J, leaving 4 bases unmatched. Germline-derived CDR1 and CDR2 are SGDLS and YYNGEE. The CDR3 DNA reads TGTGCCAGCAGCCCGGGGACAGGGGTCTACGAGCAGTACTTC. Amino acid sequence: CASSPGTGVYEQYF.

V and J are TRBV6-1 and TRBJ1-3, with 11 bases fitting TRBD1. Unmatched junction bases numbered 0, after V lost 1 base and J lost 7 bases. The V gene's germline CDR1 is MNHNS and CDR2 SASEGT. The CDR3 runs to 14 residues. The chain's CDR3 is CASSEGDRGNTIYF. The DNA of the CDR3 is TGTGCCAGCAGTGAAGGGGACAGGGGGAACACCATATATTTT.

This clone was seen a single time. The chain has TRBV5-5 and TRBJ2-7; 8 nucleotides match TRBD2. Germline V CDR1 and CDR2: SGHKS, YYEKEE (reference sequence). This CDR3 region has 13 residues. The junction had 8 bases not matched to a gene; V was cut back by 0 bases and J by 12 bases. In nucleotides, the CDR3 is TGTGCCAGCAGCTTGGTTCTCGGGGGGGCGCGGTACTTC. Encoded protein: CASSLVLGGARYF.

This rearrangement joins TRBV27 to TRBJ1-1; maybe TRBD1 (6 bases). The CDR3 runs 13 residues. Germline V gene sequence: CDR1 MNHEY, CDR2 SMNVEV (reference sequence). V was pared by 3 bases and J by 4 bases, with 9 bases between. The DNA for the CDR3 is TGTGCCAGCAGTTTGGGACATATCACTGAAGCTTTCTTT. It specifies CASSLGHITEAFF.

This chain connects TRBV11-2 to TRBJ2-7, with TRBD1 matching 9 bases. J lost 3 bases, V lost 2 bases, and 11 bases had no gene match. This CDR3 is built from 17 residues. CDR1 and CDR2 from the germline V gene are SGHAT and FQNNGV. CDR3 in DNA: TGTGCCAGCAGCTTAACCTCCTCCGGGACAGGGTACTACGAGCAGTACTTC. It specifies CASSLTSSGTGYYEQYF.

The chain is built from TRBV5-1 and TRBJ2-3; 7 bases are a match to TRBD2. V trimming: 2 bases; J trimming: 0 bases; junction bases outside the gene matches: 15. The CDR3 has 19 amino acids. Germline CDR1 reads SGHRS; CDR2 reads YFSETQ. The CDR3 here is CASSFLAGGDPSSTDTQYF. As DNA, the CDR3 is TGCGCCAGCAGCTTCTTAGCGGGCGGGGACCCTTCGAGCACAGATACGCAGTATTTT.

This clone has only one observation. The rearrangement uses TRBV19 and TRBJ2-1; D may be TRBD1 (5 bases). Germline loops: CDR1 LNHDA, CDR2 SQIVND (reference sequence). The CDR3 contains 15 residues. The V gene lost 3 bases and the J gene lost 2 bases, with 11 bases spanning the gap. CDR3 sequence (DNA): TGTGCCAGTAGTATTAGAGACAGCCCCTACAATGAGCAGTTCTTC. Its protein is CASSIRDSPYNEQFF.

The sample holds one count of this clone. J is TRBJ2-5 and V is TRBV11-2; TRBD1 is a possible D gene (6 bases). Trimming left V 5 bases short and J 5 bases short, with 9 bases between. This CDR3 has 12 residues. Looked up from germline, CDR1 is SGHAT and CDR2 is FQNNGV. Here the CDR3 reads CASSQGLETQYF. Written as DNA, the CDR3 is TGTGCCAGCAGCCAGGGGCTGGAGACCCAGTACTTC.

In DNA form, the CDR3 reads TGTGCCAGCAGCCAAGATTGGACTCGAGGGTCCTACGAGCAGTACTTC. Translation gives CASSQDWTRGSYEQYF. This chain connects TRBV4-2 to TRBJ2-7; TRBD2 might be the D (5 bases). The germline gives CDR1 LGHNA, CDR2 YNFKEQ. This CDR3 is built from 16 residues. V gave up 0 bases and J gave up 1 base, with 13 bases separating them.

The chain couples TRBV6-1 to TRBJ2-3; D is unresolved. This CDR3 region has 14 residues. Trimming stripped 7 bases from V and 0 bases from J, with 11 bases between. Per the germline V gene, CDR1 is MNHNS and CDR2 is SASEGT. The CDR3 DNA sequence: TGTGCCAGCACCGTGACTCTGAGCACAGATACGCAGTATTTT. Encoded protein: CASTVTLSTDTQYF.

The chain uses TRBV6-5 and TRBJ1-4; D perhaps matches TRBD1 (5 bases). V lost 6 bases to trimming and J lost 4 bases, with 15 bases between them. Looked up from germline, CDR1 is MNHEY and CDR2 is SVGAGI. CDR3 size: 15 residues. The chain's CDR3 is CASRNLGLYNEKLFF. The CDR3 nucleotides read TGTGCCAGCAGGAACCTGGGACTGTATAATGAAAAACTGTTTTTT.

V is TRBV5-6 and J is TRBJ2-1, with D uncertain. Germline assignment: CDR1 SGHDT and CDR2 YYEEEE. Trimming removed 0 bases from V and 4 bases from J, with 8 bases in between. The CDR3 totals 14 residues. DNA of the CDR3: TGTGCCAGCAGCTTGGGCGGCAGTTACAATGAGCAGTTCTTC. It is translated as CASSLGGSYNEQFF.

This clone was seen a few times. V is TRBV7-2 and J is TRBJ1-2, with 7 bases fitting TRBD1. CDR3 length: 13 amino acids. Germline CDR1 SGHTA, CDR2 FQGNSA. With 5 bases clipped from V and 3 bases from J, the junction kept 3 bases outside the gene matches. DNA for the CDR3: TGTGCCAGCAGCCGGGACAGCTACTATGGCTACACCTTC. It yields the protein CASSRDSYYGYTF.

The CDR3 nucleotides read TGTGCCAGCTCACCACCGAAACTAGCGGGGCGGCTCTCCTACGAGCAGTACTTC. This codes for CASSPPKLAGRLSYEQYF. This sequence joins TRBV18 and TRBJ2-7, with 10 bases aligning to TRBD2. CDR1 is KGHSH and CDR2 is LQKENI in the germline V gene. This CDR3 contains 18 residues. Unmatched junction bases numbered 8, after V lost 0 bases and J lost 0 bases. Drawing the rest from reference TRBV18 and TRBJ2-7, the complete variable domain is NAGVMQNPRHLVRRRGQEARLRCSPMKGHSHVYWYRQLPEEGLKFMVYLQKENIIDESGMPKERFSAEFPKEGPSILRIQQVVRGDSAAYFCASSPPKLAGRLSYEQYFGPGTRLTVT.

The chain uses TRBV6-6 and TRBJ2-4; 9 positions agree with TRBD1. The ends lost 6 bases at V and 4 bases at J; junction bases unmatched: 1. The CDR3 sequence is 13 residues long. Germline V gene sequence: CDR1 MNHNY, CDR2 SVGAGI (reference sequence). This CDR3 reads CASRQGAKNIQYF. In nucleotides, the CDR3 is TGTGCCAGCAGACAGGGGGCTAAAAACATTCAGTACTTC.

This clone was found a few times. CDR3 nucleotides: TGTGCCGTAGGGAAGGAGGGGAGGGCCTATGGCTACACCTTC. Translated, it gives CAVGKEGRAYGYTF. This sequence joins TRBV27 and TRBJ1-2; possible D gene TRBD1, 5 bases. The CDR3 extends over 14 amino acids. The V gene's germline CDR1 is MNHEY and CDR2 SMNVEV (reference sequence). The V gene lost 11 bases and the J gene lost 4 bases, with 20 bases spanning the gap.